The count of the clone carrying this T cell receptor beta chain is one. Naive CD4+ cells were CD45RA-selected; the remaining cells were memory. This record comes from a study of shared clonotypes between healthy human individuals. There are 15 residues in the CDR3. Method: immunoSEQ multiplex PCR; TCRdb's copy keeps in-frame clones and lacks some. The data contain over a million clones, about 80% of them seen just once; the ten biggest clones take up about 1.5%. The TCR was taken from a man aged 18-30 years in good health. This rearrangement joins TRBV21-1 to TRBJ1-6. TRBV21-1 has pseudogene status. Sequenced input: memory CD4+ T cells sorted from blood. Subset noted: CD45RA-negative fraction. CDR3: CASSKGPGLNSPLHF. For the CDR3, the DNA is TGTGCCAGCAGCAAGGGGCCGGGGCTTAATTCACCCCTCCACTTT.